The 28 T cell receptor beta chains presented below share a single source sample, sequenced in a study of shared clonotypes between healthy human individuals (dated by TCRdb to about 2020). CD8 naive samples were CD45RO-negative cells positively selected for CCR7, giving a CD45RA+CCR7+ population that excluded TemRA cells. Libraries were made using the immunoSEQ multiplex PCR assay. The source is immuneACCESS, and TCRdb retained only in-frame sequences with V and J called. Part of the clones is not carried over; for the studies checked, unresolved V genes explain less than half of this, and the remainder is unexplained. Within this sample are about 2.1 million clones, with about 92% of them counted one time only. Jointly, the top ten make up under 2% of the sample. Source material: naive CD8+ T cells from PBMCs. The cell subset or site label, read with the paper, signifies: CD45RA+CCR7+. These receptors were taken from a man younger than 30 in good health. Some clones in this sample may be carry-over from other donors' samples.

The genes are TRBV12-2 and TRBJ2-1; the table's D call of TRBD2 was not tested on the DNA. TRBV12-2 is a listed pseudogene. The CDR3 is 15 residues long. The CDR3 DNA reads as TGTGCAAGTCGCTTGAAGCGGGAGGGCATTAATGAGCAGTTCTTC. Amino acid sequence: CASRLKREGINEQFF.

The rearrangement uses TRBV28 and TRBJ2-6, with D perhaps matching TRBD2 (6 bases). The germline V gene has CDR1 MDHEN and CDR2 SYDVKM. V was trimmed by 6 bases and J by 0 bases, leaving 15 bases between them. The CDR3 loop spans 17 amino acids. CDR3 residues: CASSPRDAVSGANVLTF. CDR3 bases: TGTGCCAGCAGCCCGCGGGACGCTGTCTCTGGGGCCAACGTCCTGACTTTC.

The J gene is TRBJ2-3, the V gene TRBV6-6, with D perhaps matching TRBD1 (6 bases). The CDR3 contains 14 residues. CDR1 is MNHNY and CDR2 is SVGAGI in the germline V gene (reference sequence). Deletions cut 2 bases from V and 1 base from J, with 7 bases between. CDR3 protein: CASSYGGGTDTQYF. CDR3 coding DNA: TGTGCCAGCAGTTACGGGGGCGGCACAGATACGCAGTATTTT.

A note on this clone: The same CDR3 arises from other DNA sequences in this sample as well. The chain has TRBV27 and TRBJ1-1; D call uncertain. CDR3 size: 12 residues. V gave up 4 bases and J gave up 2 bases, with 5 bases separating them. Germline CDR1 MNHEY, CDR2 SMNVEV (reference sequence). CDR3 in DNA: TGTGCCAGCAGTTCCCGAAACACTGAAGCTTTCTTT. Protein sequence: CASSSRNTEAFF.

This clone was recorded only once. This rearrangement joins TRBV29-1 to TRBJ2-7, with 7 bases matching TRBD1. The CDR3 loop spans 14 amino acids. From germline, CDR1 is SQVTM and CDR2 ANQGSEA. J was trimmed by 3 bases and V by 2 bases; bases with no gene match: 7. CDR3 DNA: TGCAGCGTTGAATTAGTGGACAGGTACTACGAGCAGTACTTC. This encodes CSVELVDRYYEQYF.

This chain links TRBV27 with TRBJ1-2, with D possibly being TRBD1 (5 bases). Germline V lookup: CDR1 MNHEY, CDR2 SMNVEV (reference sequence). V dropped 3 bases and J dropped 10 bases, with 15 bases sitting between them. The CDR3 spans 13 residues. CDR3 nucleotides: TGTGCCAGCAGTTTGTCGCAGGGAGTAGACTACACCTTC. This translates into CASSLSQGVDYTF.

This clone was counted only a few times. The chain employs TRBV19 and TRBJ1-5; D may be TRBD1 (6 bases). The CDR3 is 14 residues long. Trimming took off 5 bases at V and 6 bases at J, with 14 bases between the two ends. Germline V gene data show CDR1 as LNHDA and CDR2 as SQIVND (reference sequence). This chain's CDR3 is CASSSHRVSQPQHF. The CDR3 DNA reads TGTGCCAGTAGTTCCCACAGGGTAAGTCAGCCCCAGCATTTT.

The chain recombines TRBV27 with TRBJ2-5; 11 bases fit TRBD2. The DNA matches TRBJ2-7 better at its end, which makes the J call doubtful. The germline CDR1 and CDR2 sequences are MNHEY and SMNVEV (reference sequence). This CDR3 comprises 15 residues. The CDR3 DNA reads as TGTGCCAGCAGTCCACTAGCGGGAGTAGCATACGAGCAGTACTTC. This gives the protein CASSPLAGVAYEQYF.

V usage is TRBV11-3 and J usage is TRBJ2-2, with 10 nucleotides matching TRBD2. Germline V gene data show CDR1 as SGHNT and CDR2 as YENEEA. The CDR3 consists of 16 residues. Trimming at V came to 5 bases and at J to 6 bases, leaving 9 bases not matched to a gene. Written as DNA, the CDR3 is TGTGCCAGCAGCCAAAACAGCGGGAGGGCTCCCGGGGAGCTGTTTTTT. Translated: CASSQNSGRAPGELFF.

The chain carries TRBV4-3 and TRBJ2-1; D is possibly TRBD1 or TRBD2 (7 bases each). Germline CDR1 LGHNA, CDR2 YSLEER. Trimming pared 0 bases from V and 6 bases from J, leaving 18 bases between. The CDR3 sequence is 17 residues long. The CDR3 nucleotides are TGCGCCAGCAGCCAAGAAACCCAGGGGGGGCGATTCAATGAGCAGTTCTTC. This codes for CASSQETQGGRFNEQFF.

The rearrangement joins TRBV6-5 to TRBJ2-7; 9 nucleotides line up with TRBD1. CDR1 MNHEY and CDR2 SVGAGI come from the germline V gene. The ends lost 5 bases at V and 5 bases at J; junction bases unmatched: 7. This CDR3 spans 14 amino acids. The CDR3: CASSPDRGIHEQYF. DNA for the CDR3: TGTGCCAGCAGTCCTGACAGGGGGATCCACGAGCAGTACTTC.

The chain combines TRBV4-3 with TRBJ2-1; 8 nucleotides match TRBD2. The CDR3 runs 17 residues. V was clipped by 2 bases and J by 7 bases; unmatched bases: 13. The V gene's germline CDR1 is LGHNA and CDR2 YSLEER. CDR3 loop: CASSQSPPLAEGNEQFF. CDR3 sequence (DNA): TGCGCCAGCAGCCAATCCCCCCCACTAGCGGAGGGAAATGAGCAGTTCTTC.

As DNA, the CDR3 is TGTGCCAGCAGCCAGACAGGAATACAAGAGACCCAGTACTTC. This translates into CASSQTGIQETQYF. The rearrangement uses TRBV5-8 and TRBJ2-5; tentative D call: TRBD1 (6 bases). The CDR3 sequence is 14 residues long. V lost 4 bases to trimming and J lost 2 bases, with 12 bases between them. CDR1 SGHTS and CDR2 YDEGEE come from the germline V gene.

The chain has TRBV7-9 and TRBJ2-7; 9 bases agree with TRBD1. CDR1 is SEHNR and CDR2 is FQNEAQ in the germline V gene (reference sequence). The V gene end was trimmed by 5 bases and the J gene end by 5 bases; junction bases not matched to a gene: 13. The CDR3 is made up of 16 amino acids. The CDR3 is CASSLPWGDRVDEQYF. As DNA, the CDR3 is TGTGCCAGCAGCCTACCATGGGGGGACAGGGTTGACGAGCAGTACTTC.

The sample holds a few counts of this clone. DNA of the CDR3: TGCAGCGTTGAGGGATGGGGCAATCAGCCCCAGCATTTT. This encodes CSVEGWGNQPQHF. The chain links TRBV29-1 to TRBJ1-5; D unclear. The CDR3 extends over 13 amino acids. V was trimmed by 3 bases and J by 2 bases, leaving 8 bases between them. The germline gives CDR1 SQVTM, CDR2 ANQGSEA.

The chain is built from TRBV27 and TRBJ1-2; the D gene is possibly TRBD1 (6 bases). Germline loops: CDR1 MNHEY, CDR2 SMNVEV (reference sequence). The CDR3 loop spans 15 amino acids. With 4 bases removed from V and 3 bases from J, the gap between germline ends came to 15 bases. The CDR3: CASSYGGNPHYGYTF. DNA of the CDR3: TGTGCCAGCAGTTACGGGGGCAACCCACACTATGGCTACACCTTC.

V and J are TRBV4-1 and TRBJ1-1, with TRBD1 as a possible D gene (5 bases). The CDR3 extends over 14 amino acids. Germline CDR1 MGHRA, CDR2 YSYEKL. Trimming removed 5 bases from V and 1 base from J, with 11 bases in between. Here the CDR3 DNA reads TGCGCCAGCAGCGCGATACAGGCGAACACTGAAGCTTTCTTT. Translation gives CASSAIQANTEAFF.

This chain connects TRBV27 to TRBJ2-3, with D unclear. Trimming took 4 bases from V and 2 from J, leaving 13 bases between them. Per germline, CDR1 MNHEY and CDR2 SMNVEV (reference sequence). The CDR3 totals 15 residues. The CDR3 bases are TGTGCCAGCAGTTCCCCGTTGCGGAACACAGATACGCAGTATTTT. Translation gives CASSSPLRNTDTQYF.

As to this clone: The junction departs from germline at one end; a sequencing error may be responsible. The V call is TRBV6-1, the J call TRBJ2-5, with 8 bases matching TRBD1. Germline V gene lookup returns CDR1 MNHNS and CDR2 SASEGT. CDR3 size: 15 residues. The CDR3 DNA follows: TGTGCCAGCAGGGAAGACAGGGGAAACCAAGAGACCCAGTACTTC. Residues: CASREDRGNQETQYF.

The V call is TRBV5-6, the J call TRBJ2-3, with D perhaps TRBD1 or TRBD2 (5 bases each). The CDR3 sequence is 17 residues long. Trimming removed 2 bases from V and 2 bases from J, with 18 bases in between. CDR1 and CDR2 from the germline V gene are SGHDT and YYEEEE. As DNA, the CDR3 is TGTGCCAGCAGCTTTGCCGTGGGGTGGGGGATCACAGATACGCAGTATTTT. Amino acid sequence: CASSFAVGWGITDTQYF.

This sequence joins TRBV4-1 and TRBJ1-2, with a tentative D call TRBD1 (5 bases). In germline, CDR1 is MGHRA, CDR2 YSYEKL. CDR3 length: 17 residues. The V gene lost 4 bases and the J gene lost 8 bases, with 26 bases spanning the gap. The CDR3 region has the DNA TGCGCCAGCAGCCCGTCGCTGACAAGGCAGGGAGGGTGGGGCTACACCTTC. Its protein product is CASSPSLTRQGGWGYTF.

The V and J genes are TRBV9 and TRBJ2-1; 10 bases are shared with TRBD2. The V gene end was trimmed by 1 base and the J gene end by 9 bases; junction bases not matched to a gene: 10. The CDR3 has 16 residues. Germline CDR1 and CDR2: SGDLS and YYNGEE. The CDR3 bases are TGTGCCAGCAGCGTATATCAGCGGGAGGGCCTAGGTGAGCAGTTCTTC. As protein: CASSVYQREGLGEQFF.

As to this clone: At the DNA level, this CDR3 is encoded by other sequences in the same sample as well. The rearrangement uses TRBV19 and TRBJ2-7, with D possibly being TRBD2 (5 bases). The germline V and J ends were trimmed by 5 bases and 4 bases, with 6 bases remaining between them. Germline CDR1 and CDR2: LNHDA and SQIVND (reference sequence). The CDR3 is made up of 11 amino acids. The CDR3: CASSRGYEQYF. CDR3 sequence (DNA): TGTGCCAGTAGTCGCGGGTACGAGCAGTACTTC.

Comments on this clone: Other DNA variants within this sample encode the same CDR3. The chain recombines TRBV28 with TRBJ1-5; 8 positions agree with TRBD1. V was pared by 6 bases and J by 5 bases, with 3 bases of the junction left unmatched. Germline values: CDR1 MDHEN, CDR2 SYDVKM. This CDR3 spans 13 amino acids. The DNA of the CDR3 is TGTGCCAGCAGGGGGACAGGCCATCAGCCCCAGCATTTT. It translates to CASRGTGHQPQHF.

The rearrangement links TRBV29-1 to TRBJ2-7; D possibly uses TRBD1 or TRBD2 (6 bases each). Between the trimmed V and J ends, which lost 5 bases and 3 bases, there was a span of 17 bases. The CDR3 extends over 14 amino acids. CDR1 and CDR2 from the germline V gene are SQVTM and ANQGSEA. CDR3 nucleotides: TGCAGCGTTCAAGGGGGGACATTAGGCTACGAGCAGTACTTC. Amino acids: CSVQGGTLGYEQYF.

The rearrangement joins TRBV6-1 to TRBJ2-7, with D perhaps TRBD1 (6 bases). Trimming left V 3 bases short and J 5 bases short, with 11 bases between. The CDR3 contains 13 residues. The germline V gene encodes CDR1 MNHNS and CDR2 SASEGT. The CDR3 sequence: CASSDWTEDEQYF. In DNA form, the CDR3 reads TGTGCCAGCAGTGATTGGACAGAGGACGAGCAGTACTTC.

The rearrangement uses TRBV27 and TRBJ2-7, with a possible D match to TRBD1 (5 bases). CDR1 MNHEY and CDR2 SMNVEV come from the germline V gene (reference sequence). The CDR3 spans 14 residues. The ends were cut back, 5 bases at V and 0 bases at J, with 11 bases in the middle. In nucleotides, the CDR3 is TGTGCCAGCAGTGCCAGACAGAACTCCTACGAGCAGTACTTC. It encodes CASSARQNSYEQYF.

This chain links TRBV28 with TRBJ2-7, with D tentatively TRBD1 or TRBD2 (5 bases each). Germline V CDR1 and CDR2: MDHEN, SYDVKM. This CDR3 region has 15 residues. V was shortened by 11 bases and J by 0 bases, with 20 bases between the two germline ends. Here the CDR3 reads CALLKSRGRSYEQYF. CDR3 nucleotides: TGTGCCCTCCTAAAAAGCCGGGGCCGCTCCTACGAGCAGTACTTC.